The rows below give T cell receptor beta chains drawn from one sample of a study of T cell repertoires in cytomegalovirus infection. TCRdb reprocessed the reads with MiXCR, giving one entry per CDR3 protein. The sample holds about 160,000 distinct CDR3 sequences; approximately 21% are singletons and the top ten take 20% to 30%. Their cognate antigens are unknown. The sample was CD8+ T cells from cultured PBMCs, taken from culture after CMV antigen stimulation. The receptor source for this set is a human donor in good health (CMV status not recorded). Some clones in this sample may be carry-over from other donors' samples. The CDR3 runs from the conserved cysteine through the conserved F or W. A D gene is named only where the DNA matches it firmly. Some rows mark clone size as missing; the rest say once, few, many or name a class of expanded clone.

D gene	V gene	clone size	J gene	CDR3 DNA	CDR3 protein
TRBD2	TRBV7-2	few	TRBJ2-7	TGTGCCAGCAGCCCAGCGGGACTAGTGGAGGAGCAGTACTTC	CASSPAGLVEEQYF
-	TRBV11-2	-	TRBJ1-1	TGTGCCAGCACCCCGGTCGTCCCGAAGCGGAACACTGAAGCTTTCTTT	CASTPVVPKRNTEAFF
-	TRBV7-8	-	TRBJ1-2	TGTGCCAGCGGAGGGGAATTCAACAATGGCTACACCTTC	CASGGEFNNGYTF
TRBD1	TRBV10-2	few	TRBJ1-5	TGCGCCAGCAGTGATAGGACAGGTCCAAATCAGCCCCAGCATTTT	CASSDRTGPNQPQHF
TRBD1	TRBV12-3/TRBV12-4	-	TRBJ1-5	TGTGCCAGCAGCCTCGGGACAGGAGCACCCCAGCATTTT	CASSLGTGAPQHF
-	TRBV7-9	-	TRBJ1-5	TGTGCCAGCAGCTTAGGGGCTGGGGAGGATCAGCCCCAGCATTTT	CASSLGAGEDQPQHF
-	TRBV19	few	TRBJ2-3	TGTGCCGTAAAAAGGGCAGATACGCAGTATTTT	CAVKRADTQYF
TRBD2	TRBV7-6	-	TRBJ2-2	TGTGCCAGCAGCTTAGCACTAGCGGGGGGTCCGAACACCGGGGAGCTGTTTTTT	CASSLALAGGPNTGELFF
-	TRBV27	-	TRBJ1-2	TGTGCCAGCGGACTGGACGAGGAGGGCTACACCTTC	CASGLDEEGYTF
TRBD1	TRBV12-3/TRBV12-4	-	TRBJ1-1	TGTGCCAGCAGGGGACAGGGGAGCACTGAAGCTTTCTTT	CASRGQGSTEAFF
-	TRBV4-1	few	TRBJ2-7	TGCGCCAGCAGCCAAGAAAAAACAGGGACTTACGAGCAGTACTTC	CASSQEKTGTYEQYF
-	TRBV7-2	-	TRBJ2-4	TGTGCCAGCAGCTCCCCAGTCCTAGCCAAAAACATTCAGTACTTC	CASSSPVLAKNIQYF
TRBD1	TRBV6-6	few	TRBJ1-1	TGTGCCAGCAGTTATGGACAGGTGAACACTGAAGCTTTCTTT	CASSYGQVNTEAFF
-	TRBV9	-	TRBJ1-1	TGTGCCAGCAGCCCCTCAGCCATGAACACTGAAGCTTTCTTT	CASSPSAMNTEAFF
-	TRBV7-6	few	TRBJ1-4	TGTGCCAGCAGCTTAAGGAGCAGTAATGAAAAACTGTTTTTT	CASSLRSSNEKLFF
-	TRBV6-6	-	TRBJ1-2	TGTGCCAGCAGCCCCGCCCCTAGACAGCATGGCTACACCTTC	CASSPAPRQHGYTF
-	TRBV19	-	TRBJ2-5	TGTGCCAGTAGTAAACCTCCACCGCGGGAGACCCAGTACTTC	CASSKPPPRETQYF
-	TRBV9	-	TRBJ2-5	TGTGCCAGCAGCGTAGAGCCGGGGGAACGGACCCAGTACTTC	CASSVEPGERTQYF
-	TRBV7-2	few	TRBJ2-4	TGTGCCAGCAGCTTAGTGACAGGCAACATTCAGTACTTC	CASSLVTGNIQYF
TRBD1	TRBV7-9	few	TRBJ2-4	TGTGCCAGCAGCTACACTCCTAACAGGGGGCTAGCCAAAAACATTCAGTACTTC	CASSYTPNRGLAKNIQYF
TRBD1	TRBV7-9	few	TRBJ1-1	TGTGCCAGCAGCACTCGAAACTCCGGGACAGGGGTACGGACTGAAGCTTTCTTT	CASSTRNSGTGVRTEAFF
-	TRBV12-3/TRBV12-4	few	TRBJ1-5	TGTGCCAGCAGTTTGGGGGGGGCGAAACAGCCCCAGCATTTT	CASSLGGAKQPQHF
TRBD1	TRBV7-8	-	TRBJ2-5	TGTGCCAGCTCCCAGGGGCAGGGGGCTGTAGAGACCCAGTACTTC	CASSQGQGAVETQYF
TRBD2	TRBV7-6	-	TRBJ2-1	TGTGCCAGCAGCTTAGTAGGGACTAGTTCAGATGAGCAGTTCTTC	CASSLVGTSSDEQFF
-	TRBV7-6	few	TRBJ1-1	TGTGCCAGCAGCTTAGATCCGGACACTGAAGCTTTCTTT	CASSLDPDTEAFF
-	TRBV6-4	-	TRBJ1-4	TGTGCCAGCAGTACCGCCTGGGGCGAAAAACTGTTTTTT	CASSTAWGEKLFF
-	TRBV4-2	few	TRBJ1-1	TGTGCCAGCAGCCAAGCCTATCTCACTGAAGCTTTCTTT	CASSQAYLTEAFF
-	TRBV7-8	-	TRBJ2-4	TGTGCCAGCAGCTTAGTCACGGGGGAGCCCAAAAACATTCAGTACTTC	CASSLVTGEPKNIQYF
-	TRBV4-1	few	TRBJ1-1	TGCGCCAGCAGCCAAGGAGAGGCGAACACTGAAGCTTTCTTT	CASSQGEANTEAFF
TRBD1	TRBV4-1	few	TRBJ1-1	TGCGCCAGCAGCCAAGCGGGACAGTTGAACACTGAAGCTTTCTTT	CASSQAGQLNTEAFF
-	TRBV27	-	TRBJ1-6	TGTGCCAGCAGTTTATCGCTCCGGACGTCATATAATTCACCCCTCCACTTT	CASSLSLRTSYNSPLHF
TRBD2	TRBV6-5	-	TRBJ2-2	TGTGCCAGCAGTTACGCGTACGAGAGATCTAGCGGACCCACCGGGGAGCTGTTTTTT	CASSYAYERSSGPTGELFF
-	TRBV7-9	-	TRBJ1-2	TGTGCCAGCAGCTTGACCCAGGTGACAGCCTATGGCTACACCTTC	CASSLTQVTAYGYTF
-	TRBV6-2/TRBV6-3	few	TRBJ2-1	TGTGCCAGCAGTTACTGGGGGCCAGGGCCCAACAATGAGCAGTTCTTC	CASSYWGPGPNNEQFF
-	TRBV27	few	TRBJ1-5	TGTGCCAGCAGTCCGACAACGGAAAGCAATCAGCCCCAGCATTTT	CASSPTTESNQPQHF
TRBD1	TRBV7-9	-	TRBJ1-2	TGTGCCAGCAGTTTACTGACAGGGGGGAACTATGGCTACACCTTC	CASSLLTGGNYGYTF
-	TRBV15	few	TRBJ2-7	TGTGCCACCAGCAGAGAACGGCAGTACAACTACGAGCAGTACTTC	CATSRERQYNYEQYF
-	TRBV6-6	-	TRBJ2-3	TGTGCCAGCACCCCCCGGGCGGGGCGATTCACAGATACGCAGTATTTT	CASTPRAGRFTDTQYF
TRBD1	TRBV7-2	few	TRBJ1-3	TGTGCCAGCAGTACCGGACAGGCCTGGGGAAACACCATATATTTT	CASSTGQAWGNTIYF
-	TRBV7-6	many	TRBJ2-1	TGTGCCAGCAGCTTAGAGGGGGGCCTCTACAATGAGCAGTTCTTC	CASSLEGGLYNEQFF
-	TRBV7-6	-	TRBJ2-7	TGTGCCAGCAGCTTAGGGGCGGGAAGCTCCTACGAGCAGTACTTC	CASSLGAGSSYEQYF
-	TRBV7-3	-	TRBJ2-1	TGTGCCAGCAGCACAGGACAGAGCTCCTACAATGAGCAGTTCTTC	CASSTGQSSYNEQFF
-	TRBV2	-	TRBJ1-5	TGTGCCAGCACCCGGGACAAGGGCAATCAGCCCCAGCATTTT	CASTRDKGNQPQHF
-	TRBV4-1	-	TRBJ2-7	TGCGCCAGCAGCCAAGCACAGGAAGCCTACGAGCAGTACTTC	CASSQAQEAYEQYF
-	TRBV7-8	few	TRBJ2-7	TGTGCCAGCAGCCCCCCCGGTTCCTACGAGCAGTACTTC	CASSPPGSYEQYF
-	TRBV7-2	-	TRBJ1-1	TGTGCCAGCAGCTTAAATGAGGCTCGGGCGCTCCAAGCTTTCTTT	CASSLNEARALQAFF
-	TRBV19	-	TRBJ1-5	TGTGCCAGTAGTATATATGACTCTCACGTCAATCAGCCCCAGCATTTT	CASSIYDSHVNQPQHF
-	TRBV12-3/TRBV12-4	-	TRBJ2-1	TGTGCCAGCAGTTCCGGGACCAATGAGCAGTTCTTC	CASSSGTNEQFF
-	TRBV4-1	-	TRBJ2-3	TGCGCCAGCAGCCAGAGTCCACCCGGGACATACACAGATACGCAGTATTTT	CASSQSPPGTYTDTQYF
-	TRBV7-9	once	TRBJ1-2	TGTGCCAGCAGCTTAGGGACATCCTGGGTATATGGCTACACCTTC	CASSLGTSWVYGYTF
TRBD1	TRBV6-2/TRBV6-3	few	TRBJ2-1	TGTGCCAGCAGTTACGAGGCCGGACAGGGGTCTTACAATGAGCAGTTCTTC	CASSYEAGQGSYNEQFF
TRBD1	TRBV20-1	few	TRBJ1-5	TGCAGTGCTAGAGATAGGGCAGGGGGTATGAATCAGCCCCAGCATTTT	CSARDRAGGMNQPQHF
TRBD1	TRBV27	many	TRBJ1-2	TGTGCCAGCAGTCCGCTTACAGGGGCTCGTGGCTACACCTTC	CASSPLTGARGYTF
-	TRBV6-4	-	TRBJ2-1	TGTGCCAGCAGTGACAGGGTCTTCAACAATGAGCAGTTCTTC	CASSDRVFNNEQFF
-	TRBV27	-	TRBJ1-4	TGTGCCAGCAGTTTCGTACGTCGAGGCGAAAAACTGTTTTTT	CASSFVRRGEKLFF
-	TRBV23-1	-	TRBJ2-5	TGCTGGGGACATGTTCAAGAGACCCAGTACTTC	CWGHVQETQYF
-	TRBV10-3	-	TRBJ1-2	TGTGCCACTCCGGGACCGCCAGACCATAACTATGGCTACACCTTC	CATPGPPDHNYGYTF